This entry features one T cell receptor (beta chain) sequence. The protocol was immunoSEQ multiplex PCR, while the TCRdb copy is restricted to in-frame clones and leaves out a portion. The sample comprises 210,000 or so clones, about 93% of which are singletons, and 0.95% to 1.1% rests with the top ten. This sample is part of a study of T cell responses to AZD1222 COVID-19 vaccine. V was trimmed by 1 base and J by 0 bases, leaving 7 bases between them. There are 16 residues in the CDR3. The germline V gene has CDR1 SGHTA and CDR2 FQGNSA. V usage is TRBV7-2 and J usage is TRBJ1-6; D remains ambiguous. The source material was peripheral blood, sampled on day 0 of MenACWY control vaccination. This receptor was obtained from an adult in good health. CDR3 sequence reads: CASSLDGSSYNSPLHF. CDR3 DNA sequence: TGTGCCAGCAGCTTAGATGGGAGCTCCTATAATTCACCCCTCCACTTT.